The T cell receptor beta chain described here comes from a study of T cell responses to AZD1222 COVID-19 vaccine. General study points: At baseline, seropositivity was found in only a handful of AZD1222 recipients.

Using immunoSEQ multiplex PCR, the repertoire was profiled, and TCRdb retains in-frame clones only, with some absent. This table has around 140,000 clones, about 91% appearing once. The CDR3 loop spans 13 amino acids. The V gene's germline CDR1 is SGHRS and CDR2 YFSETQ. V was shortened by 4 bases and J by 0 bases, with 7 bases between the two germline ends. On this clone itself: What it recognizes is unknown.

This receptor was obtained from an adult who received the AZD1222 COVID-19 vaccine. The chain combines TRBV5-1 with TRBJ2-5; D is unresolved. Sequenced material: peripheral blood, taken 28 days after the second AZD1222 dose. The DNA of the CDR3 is TGCGCCAGCAGCAAACGGTACCAAGAGACCCAGTACTTC. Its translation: CASSKRYQETQYF.